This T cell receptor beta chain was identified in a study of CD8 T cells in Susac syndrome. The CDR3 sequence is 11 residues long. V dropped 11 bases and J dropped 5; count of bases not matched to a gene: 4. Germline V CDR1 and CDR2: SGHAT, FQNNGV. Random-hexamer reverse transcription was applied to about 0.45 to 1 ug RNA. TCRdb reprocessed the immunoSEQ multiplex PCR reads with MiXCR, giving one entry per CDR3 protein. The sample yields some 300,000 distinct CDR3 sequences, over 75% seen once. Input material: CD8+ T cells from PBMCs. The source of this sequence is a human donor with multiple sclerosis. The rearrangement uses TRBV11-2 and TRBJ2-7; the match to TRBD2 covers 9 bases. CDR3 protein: CAEGLANEQYF. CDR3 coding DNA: TGTGCCGAGGGACTAGCTAACGAGCAGTACTTC.